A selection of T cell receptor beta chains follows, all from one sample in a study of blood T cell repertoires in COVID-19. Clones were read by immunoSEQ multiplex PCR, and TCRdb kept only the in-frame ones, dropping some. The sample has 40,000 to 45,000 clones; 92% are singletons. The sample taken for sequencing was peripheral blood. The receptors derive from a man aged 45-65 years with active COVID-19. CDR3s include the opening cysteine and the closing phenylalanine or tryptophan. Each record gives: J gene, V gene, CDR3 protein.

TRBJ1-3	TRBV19	CASSANRGTGNTIYF
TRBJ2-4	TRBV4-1	CASSQDPGNVGEDF
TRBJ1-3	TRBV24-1	CATSDWDTPSTIYF
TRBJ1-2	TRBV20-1	CSASSGSGYTF
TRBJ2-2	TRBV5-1	CASSLTAQGAGELFF
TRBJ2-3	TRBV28	CASSFPTSGRIKNTQYF
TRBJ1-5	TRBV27	CASSPTSTKSSNQPQHF
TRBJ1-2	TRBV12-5	CASGKASEGYTF
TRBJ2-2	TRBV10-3	CAGRAGENTGELFF
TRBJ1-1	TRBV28	CASSFSGARMNTEAFF
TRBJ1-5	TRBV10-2	CASSRDSSNQPQHF
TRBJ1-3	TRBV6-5	CASKKQGSGNTIYF
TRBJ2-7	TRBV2	CASRESADEQYF
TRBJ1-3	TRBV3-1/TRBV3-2	CASSPGQGTGNTIYF
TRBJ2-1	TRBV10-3	CAISDPTGSDRVF
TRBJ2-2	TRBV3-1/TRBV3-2	CASSHAASEGELFF
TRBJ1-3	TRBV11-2	CASSLTAGGAWGNTIYF
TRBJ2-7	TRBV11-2	CASRTSSYEQYF
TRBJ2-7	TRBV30	CASDRAYEQYF
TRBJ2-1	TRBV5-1	CASSPGLAAYNEQFF
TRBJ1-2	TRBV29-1	CSVSRGDSSYGYTF
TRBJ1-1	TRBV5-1	CASSSYPRGPGDTEAFF
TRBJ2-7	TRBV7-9	CASSSPGRARGYEQYF
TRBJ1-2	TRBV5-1	CASSLEGRGFYGYTF
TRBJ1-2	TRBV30	CAWSVTGSYGYTF
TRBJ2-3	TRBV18	CASSRETSGISTDTQYF
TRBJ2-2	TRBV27	CASSRRDYNTGELFF
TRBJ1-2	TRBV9	CASSGPIPGGANYGYTF
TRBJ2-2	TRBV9	CASSTPPGLAGGNTGELFF
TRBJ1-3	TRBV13	CASSLESSGNTIYF
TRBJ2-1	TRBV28	CASSLNRVRTYNEQFF
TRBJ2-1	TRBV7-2	CASSSLAASYNEQFF
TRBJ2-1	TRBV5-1	CASSSPEAGTFPSYNEQFF
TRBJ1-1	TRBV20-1	CSATQGVGAFF
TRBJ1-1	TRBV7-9	CASSSGAALLYTEAFF
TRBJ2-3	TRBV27	CASSSRHGTGLVDTQYF
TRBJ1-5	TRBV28	CASRASGPSNQPQHF
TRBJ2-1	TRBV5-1	CASSLAITGGFEQFF
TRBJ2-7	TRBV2	CASTISSGRARMAEQYF
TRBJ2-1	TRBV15	CATSRDAGLELNEQFF
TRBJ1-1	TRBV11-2	CASSFLSGGQRTEAFF
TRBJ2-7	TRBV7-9	CASSPGGYEQYF
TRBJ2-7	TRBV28	CASSLSTSVYYEQYF